The 21 T cell receptor beta chains below come from one sample, sequenced in a study of blood T cell repertoires in COVID-19. Data came from immunoSEQ multiplex PCR; TCRdb stores just in-frame clones and leaves some out. Of around 270,000 clones listed, roughly 90% are singletons. Sequencing was done on a sample of peripheral blood. The receptors here all came from a man between 60 and 70 years old who had recovered from COVID-19.

This sequence joins TRBV7-2 and TRBJ2-2; D ambiguous. V dropped 1 base and J dropped 8 bases, with 8 bases sitting between them. The CDR3 length is 13 residues. CDR1 is SGHTA, CDR2 FQGNSA, per germline. The CDR3 protein is CASSLEAAGELFF. The CDR3 bases are TGTGCCAGCAGCTTAGAGGCGGCGGGGGAGCTGTTTTTT.

This CDR3 reads CASSEVGWESMVRNSPLHF. CDR3 DNA: TGTGCCAGCAGTGAAGTAGGCTGGGAGTCTATGGTGCGTAATTCACCCCTCCACTTT. The chain uses TRBV6-1 and TRBJ1-6; D is unresolved. V gave up 1 base and J gave up 6 bases, with 22 bases separating them. The germline V gene has CDR1 MNHNS and CDR2 SASEGT. The CDR3 runs 19 residues.

The V gene is TRBV7-2, the J gene TRBJ2-5; tentatively, D is TRBD2 (6 bases). Trimming pared 7 bases from V and 7 bases from J, leaving 19 bases between. CDR1 and CDR2 from the germline V gene are SGHTA and FQGNSA. The CDR3 runs 14 residues. CDR3 nucleotide sequence: TGTGCCAGCATCGAAGGAGGGATGGGTCTGACCCAGTACTTC. Translation gives CASIEGGMGLTQYF.

The chain combines TRBV7-6 with TRBJ2-2; 7 bases agree with TRBD1. Trimming cost V 6 bases and J 2 bases; bases outside gene matches: 12. Germline V gene sequence: CDR1 SGHVS, CDR2 FNYEAQ. This CDR3 region has 17 residues. CDR3 loop: CASRQQLGQENTGELFF. The DNA of the CDR3 is TGTGCCAGCAGACAACAACTCGGACAGGAAAACACCGGGGAGCTGTTTTTT. The full variable domain, with the rest looked up from reference TRBV7-6 and TRBJ2-2, is GAGVSQSPRYKVTKRGQDVALRCDPISGHVSLYWYRQALGQGPEFLTYFNYEAQQDKSGLPNDRFSAERPEGSISTLTIQRTEQRDSAMYRCASRQQLGQENTGELFFGEGSRLTVL.

The chain has TRBV27 and TRBJ2-3, with a tentative D call TRBD1 (6 bases). The V and J ends lost 6 bases and 2 bases respectively, with 15 bases between them. The CDR3 sequence is 15 residues long. Per germline, CDR1 MNHEY and CDR2 SMNVEV (reference sequence). In DNA, the CDR3 is TGTGCCAGCAGGCCCAGACAGGCCCTCACAGATACGCAGTATTTT. It yields the protein CASRPRQALTDTQYF.

The J gene is TRBJ1-4, the V gene TRBV5-1; D is undetermined. The germline V gene encodes CDR1 SGHRS and CDR2 YFSETQ. Trimming left V 5 bases short and J 0 bases short, with 26 bases between. The CDR3 is 20 amino acids. The CDR3 reads CASSDMESRLRSATNEKLFF. CDR3 DNA sequence: TGCGCCAGCAGTGATATGGAGTCGAGACTTAGGAGTGCAACTAATGAAAAACTGTTTTTT.

The chain carries TRBV19 and TRBJ1-2; D remains ambiguous. The germline V gene encodes CDR1 LNHDA and CDR2 SQIVND (reference sequence). This CDR3 contains 12 residues. Between the trimmed V and J ends, which lost 7 bases and 11 bases, there was a span of 17 bases. For the CDR3, the DNA is TGTGCCAGTAACCAGGACGCTCGGGGATACACCTTC. Its protein is CASNQDARGYTF.

The rearrangement uses TRBV29-1 and TRBJ2-3; 12 bases are a match to TRBD2. Trimming cost V 3 bases and J 1 base; bases outside gene matches: 8. The CDR3 consists of 17 residues. Germline loops: CDR1 SQVTM, CDR2 ANQGSEA. In DNA form, the CDR3 reads TGCAGCGTTGAGGGAAAAACTAGCGGGGGGCGCACAGATACGCAGTATTTT. This translates into CSVEGKTSGGRTDTQYF.

This clone showed up just once. This chain connects TRBV7-9 to TRBJ2-7; no clear D. The CDR3 totals 15 residues. With 7 bases removed from V and 0 bases from J, the gap between germline ends came to 16 bases. The germline V gene encodes CDR1 SEHNR and CDR2 FQNEAQ (reference sequence). In DNA, the CDR3 is TGTGCCAGCACCTCGGCCGTGGAGAGCTCCTACGAGCAGTACTTC. Amino acid sequence: CASTSAVESSYEQYF.

J is TRBJ1-4 and V is TRBV6-5, with D perhaps TRBD1 (5 bases). Germline lookup yields CDR1 MNHEY and CDR2 SVGAGI. CDR3 length: 13 residues. The V end was cut by 7 bases, the J end by 8 bases, with 14 bases between. This chain's CDR3 is CASNDRQGEKLFF. The DNA for the CDR3 is TGTGCCAGCAACGACCGTCAGGGAGAAAAACTGTTTTTT.

This clone has just one count. CDR3 in amino acids: CASSFQGLDTDTQYF. The CDR3, as DNA: TGTGCCAGCAGCTTTCAAGGACTCGACACAGATACGCAGTATTTT. The chain links TRBV11-2 to TRBJ2-3, with TRBD2 as a possible D gene (5 bases). Germline V gene sequence: CDR1 SGHAT, CDR2 FQNNGV. Trimming removed 3 bases at V and 2 bases at J, with 12 bases between. The CDR3 has 15 amino acids.

The chain uses TRBV5-1 and TRBJ2-4; D perhaps matches TRBD1 (6 bases). V dropped 4 bases and J dropped 1 base, with 15 bases sitting between them. The CDR3 spans 16 residues. The germline gives CDR1 SGHRS, CDR2 YFSETQ. CDR3: CASSQGSGTAKNIQYF. DNA of the CDR3: TGCGCCAGCAGCCAGGGGTCGGGGACGGCCAAAAACATTCAGTACTTC.

V usage is TRBV9 and J usage is TRBJ1-6, with TRBD1 matching over 8 bases. This CDR3 spans 15 amino acids. Germline V gene sequence: CDR1 SGDLS, CDR2 YYNGEE. Losses at the gene ends were 0 bases for V and 5 bases for J; bases not matched to a gene: 1. CDR3 DNA sequence: TGTGCCAGCAGCGTAGTGGACAGGGATAATTCACCCCTCCACTTT. This gives the protein CASSVVDRDNSPLHF.

The V call is TRBV29-1, the J call TRBJ2-3; TRBD2 aligns across 14 bases. There are 15 residues in the CDR3. Germline CDR1 and CDR2: SQVTM and ANQGSEA. V shed 4 bases, J shed 3 bases, and the junction held 3 bases outside the gene matches. The CDR3 nucleotides are TGCAGCGTTGTGACTAGCGGGGGGGTAACAGATACGCAGTATTTT. It yields the protein CSVVTSGGVTDTQYF.

The gene calls are TRBV19 and TRBJ1-2, with D tentatively TRBD1 (6 bases). V lost 3 bases to trimming and J lost 5 bases, with 10 bases between them. In germline, CDR1 is LNHDA, CDR2 SQIVND (reference sequence). The CDR3 sequence is 13 residues long. In DNA, the CDR3 is TGTGCCAGTAGTATGGGCAGGGGATATGGCTACACCTTC. Protein product: CASSMGRGYGYTF.

This clone was seen once. The rearrangement links TRBV5-4 to TRBJ2-5; a weak D match, TRBD2 (5 bases). V was shortened by 9 bases and J by 1 base, with 13 bases between the two germline ends. Germline loops: CDR1 SGHNT, CDR2 YYREEE (reference sequence). The length of the CDR3 is 13 residues. CDR3 loop: CATGRGIQETQYF. The DNA of the CDR3 is TGTGCCACCGGACGAGGGATCCAAGAGACCCAGTACTTC.

This chain links TRBV2 with TRBJ1-2, with D possibly being TRBD1 (5 bases). Looked up from germline, CDR1 is SNHLY and CDR2 is FYNNEI. The CDR3 has 14 residues. Deletions cut 2 bases from V and 6 bases from J, with 13 bases between. The CDR3 protein is CASSEYRGWDGYTF. The CDR3 DNA is TGTGCCAGCAGTGAATATAGGGGATGGGATGGCTACACCTTC.

In its sample, this clone was seen once. The rearrangement joins TRBV30 to TRBJ1-1; possible D gene TRBD1, 6 bases. CDR1 is GTSNPN, CDR2 SVGIG, per germline (reference sequence). With 0 bases removed from V and 2 bases from J, the gap between germline ends came to 16 bases. The CDR3 has 16 residues. For the CDR3, the DNA is TGTGCCTGGAGTGTAGATAGGGTAGGGGGTAACACTGAAGCTTTCTTT. Translation gives CAWSVDRVGGNTEAFF.

The chain combines TRBV4-2 with TRBJ2-7; D ambiguous. V gave up 1 base and J gave up 2 bases, with 6 bases separating them. CDR3 size: 13 residues. CDR1 and CDR2 from the germline V gene are LGHNA and YNFKEQ. CDR3 DNA sequence: TGTGCCAGCAGCCAAGGTAGCCCCTACGAGCAGTACTTC. This encodes CASSQGSPYEQYF.

The V call is TRBV19, the J call TRBJ1-1; D may be TRBD1 (5 bases). V lost 3 bases and J 0 bases, leaving 17 bases between the germline ends. This CDR3 spans 17 amino acids. CDR1 is LNHDA and CDR2 is SQIVND in the germline V gene (reference sequence). Here the CDR3 DNA reads TGTGCCAGTAGTATTGGGGGGTTCAACAGAATGAACACTGAAGCTTTCTTT. As protein: CASSIGGFNRMNTEAFF.

This clone turned up a few times. This sequence joins TRBV27 and TRBJ2-3, with a weak D call TRBD1 (5 bases). Trimming took off 2 bases at V and 0 bases at J, with 6 bases between the two ends. Germline V gene lookup returns CDR1 MNHEY and CDR2 SMNVEV (reference sequence). The CDR3 has 14 residues. The chain's CDR3 is CASSLGASTDTQYF. DNA of the CDR3: TGTGCCAGCAGTTTAGGGGCTAGCACAGATACGCAGTATTTT.